The rows below give T cell receptor beta chains drawn from one sample of a study of cytomegalovirus exposure and HLA in healthy donors. Assay used: immunoSEQ multiplex PCR; TCRdb lists only in-frame clones, some missing. The table shows under 200,000 clones, with around 75% occurring only once. The sample was PBMCs. The receptors shown here come from a male donor in good health and CMV-seropositive. Each CDR3 is given with its conserved first and last residue. Each record gives: clone size, V gene, D gene, J gene, CDR3 DNA, CDR3 protein. D genes are given only for firm matches. Where a row states a size, it is once, few, many or the class of an expanded clone; other rows omit it.

size: NA
V: TRBV7-2
D: TRBD1
J: TRBJ2-7
DNA: TGTGCCAGCAGCTTAGTACAGGGGGCGAGATTGGATATCTACGAGCAGTACTTC
CDR3: CASSLVQGARLDIYEQYF

size: NA
V: TRBV4-3
D: TRBD1
J: TRBJ2-5
DNA: TGCGCCAGCAGCCAAGATTCTCGGGGACAGCTCCACTTC
CDR3: CASSQDSRGQLHF

size: NA
V: TRBV27
D: NA
J: TRBJ2-7
DNA: TGTGCCAGCAGTCCTAGGGGATCCTACGAGCAGTACTTC
CDR3: CASSPRGSYEQYF

size: NA
V: TRBV14
D: TRBD2
J: TRBJ2-2
DNA: TGTGCCAGCAAGGTAGCGGGAGGTCCCGGGGAGCTGTTTTTT
CDR3: CASKVAGGPGELFF

size: NA
V: TRBV5-4
D: TRBD2
J: TRBJ2-7
DNA: TGTGCCAGCAGCCCCGGGACTAGCGGCCTTTACGAGCAGTACTTC
CDR3: CASSPGTSGLYEQYF

size: NA
V: TRBV7-2
D: TRBD2
J: TRBJ2-7
DNA: TGTGCCAGCAGCTTAGACTTAGCGGGGCTCTACGAGCAGTACTTC
CDR3: CASSLDLAGLYEQYF

size: NA
V: TRBV4-3
D: TRBD1
J: TRBJ2-3
DNA: TGCGCCAGCAGCCTTGGACAGGGGCGGGATACGCAGTATTTT
CDR3: CASSLGQGRDTQYF

size: NA
V: TRBV7-7
D: TRBD2
J: TRBJ2-3
DNA: TGTGCCAGCAGTACAGGGTCGGGAGGGGCAGATACGCAGTATTTT
CDR3: CASSTGSGGADTQYF

size: NA
V: TRBV6-5
D: TRBD2
J: TRBJ2-7
DNA: TGTGCCAGCACACTAGCGGGAGGAACCTACGAGCAGTACTTC
CDR3: CASTLAGGTYEQYF

size: NA
V: TRBV6-1
D: NA
J: TRBJ1-4
DNA: TGTGCCAGCAGCTCTGGGCCTGGGGAAAAACTGTTTTTT
CDR3: CASSSGPGEKLFF

size: NA
V: TRBV5-1
D: TRBD1
J: TRBJ1-2
DNA: TGCGCCAGCAGCCTAGGGGGCAAGGACTATGGCTACACCTTC
CDR3: CASSLGGKDYGYTF

size: NA
V: TRBV30
D: NA
J: TRBJ2-3
DNA: TGTGCCTGGAGTGTAAGACCCGTGGGCGCCGGGGGTACGCAGTATTTT
CDR3: CAWSVRPVGAGGTQYF

size: NA
V: TRBV13
D: NA
J: TRBJ2-1
DNA: TGTGCCAGCAGCTTAAACCCCTGGGGGGACAATGAGCAGTTCTTC
CDR3: CASSLNPWGDNEQFF

size: NA
V: TRBV4-1
D: NA
J: TRBJ2-2
DNA: TGCGCCAGCAGCAAAAATGAAGGGGCACCGCCCGGGGAGCTGTTTTTT
CDR3: CASSKNEGAPPGELFF

size: NA
V: TRBV7-2
D: TRBD1
J: TRBJ1-3
DNA: TGTGCCAGCAGCTTCGGGGACAGGCGAAACACCATATATTTT
CDR3: CASSFGDRRNTIYF

size: NA
V: TRBV10-3
D: NA
J: TRBJ2-2
DNA: TGTGCCCATCAAGGAGGAAGGTCCGGGGAGCTGTTTTTT
CDR3: CAHQGGRSGELFF

size: NA
V: TRBV6-1
D: NA
J: TRBJ1-3
DNA: TGTGCCAGCAGTGTTGCGGGAGCCTCTGGAAACACCATATATTTT
CDR3: CASSVAGASGNTIYF

size: NA
V: TRBV4-3
D: NA
J: TRBJ2-1
DNA: TGCGCCAGCAGCGAGGGGCGGGACGGCTATACATACAATGAGCAGTTCTTC
CDR3: CASSEGRDGYTYNEQFF

size: NA
V: TRBV10-3
D: TRBD1
J: TRBJ2-7
DNA: TGTGCCATCAGTGTAGACAGGGGTCGCGAAGAGCAGTACTTC
CDR3: CAISVDRGREEQYF

size: NA
V: TRBV9
D: NA
J: TRBJ2-1
DNA: TGTGCCAGCAGCGTAGCGGTCTATCCGGGGAATGAGCAGTTCTTC
CDR3: CASSVAVYPGNEQFF

size: NA
V: TRBV30
D: NA
J: TRBJ1-2
DNA: TGTGCCTGGAGTCCCCAGGGGCAGAGTACTAACTATGGCTACACCTTC
CDR3: CAWSPQGQSTNYGYTF

size: few
V: TRBV23-1
D: TRBD1
J: TRBJ2-7
DNA: TGCGCCAGCAGCCAGACAGGGGGAATCTACGAGCAGTACTTC
CDR3: CASSQTGGIYEQYF

size: NA
V: TRBV7-2
D: NA
J: TRBJ1-2
DNA: TGTGCCAGCAGCTTCCCTTCGGGAGGTTATGGCTACACCTTC
CDR3: CASSFPSGGYGYTF

size: NA
V: TRBV5-1
D: TRBD2
J: TRBJ2-3
DNA: TGCGCCAGCAGCGCGCCGGGACTAGCGAATTCCGCAGATACGCAGTATTTT
CDR3: CASSAPGLANSADTQYF

size: NA
V: TRBV7-8
D: TRBD2
J: TRBJ2-1
DNA: TGTGCCAGCGGCACTAGCGGGAGTGGGAATGAGCAGTTCTTC
CDR3: CASGTSGSGNEQFF